The 2 T cell receptor beta chains reported below all come from one sample, sequenced in a study of patients and donors after allogeneic stem cell transplantation. TCRdb independently ran MiXCR on the RT-PCR reads; one entry per CDR3 protein. The profile shows 20,000 or so distinct CDR3 sequences, around 4.5% of them singletons. Sequenced: blood, either unsorted or a sorted T cell fraction (not recorded which). The receptors stem from a human donor who was either an allogeneic HSCT recipient or a stem cell or donor lymphocyte infusion donor (not recorded which). It is not recorded whose cells these are; they may come from a transplant donor.

This clonotype was detected ten times or more. The chain carries TRBV7-9 and TRBJ1-2; D gene uncertain. This CDR3 has 13 amino acids. The germline gives CDR1 SEHNR, CDR2 FQNEAQ (reference sequence). The V end was cut by 6 bases, the J end by 5 bases, with 13 bases between. The CDR3 sequence: CASRTGPRYGYTF. The DNA of the CDR3 is TGTGCCAGCAGAACCGGGCCGCGATATGGCTACACCTTC.

The table lists this clonotype with many counts. The chain couples TRBV7-9 to TRBJ2-2; 11 positions agree with TRBD2. With 4 bases clipped from V and 0 bases from J, the junction kept 4 bases outside the gene matches. This CDR3 comprises 17 residues. The germline gives CDR1 SEHNR, CDR2 FQNEAQ (reference sequence). The CDR3 region has the DNA TGTGCCAGCAGCTCTAGCGGGGGGACGACGAACACCGGGGAGCTGTTTTTT. It is translated as CASSSSGGTTNTGELFF.